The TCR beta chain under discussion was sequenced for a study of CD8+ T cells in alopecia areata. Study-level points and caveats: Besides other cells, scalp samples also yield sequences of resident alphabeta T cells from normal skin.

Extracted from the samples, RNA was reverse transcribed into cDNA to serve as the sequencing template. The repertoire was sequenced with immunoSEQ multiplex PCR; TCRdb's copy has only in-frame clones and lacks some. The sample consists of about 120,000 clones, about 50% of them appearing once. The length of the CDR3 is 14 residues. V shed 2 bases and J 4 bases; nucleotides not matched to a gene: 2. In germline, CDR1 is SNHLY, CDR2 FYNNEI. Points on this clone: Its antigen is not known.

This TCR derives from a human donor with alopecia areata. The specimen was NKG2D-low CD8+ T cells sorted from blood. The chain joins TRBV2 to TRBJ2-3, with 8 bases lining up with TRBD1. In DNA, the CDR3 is TGTGCCAGCAGTGAAACGGACAGGGCAGATACGCAGTATTTT. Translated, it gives CASSETDRADTQYF.